Below are 19 T cell receptor beta chains sequenced from a single sample in a study of blood T cell repertoires in COVID-19. Generated by immunoSEQ multiplex PCR, the TCRdb table keeps only in-frame clones and is missing some. The sample records 350,000 to 450,000 clones, around nine tenths being singletons. The specimen sequenced was PBMCs or T cells enriched from blood (not recorded which). The receptors were sampled from a woman under 30 who had been exposed to COVID-19.

This clone appeared a few times. The chain uses TRBV3-1 (or the pseudogene TRBV3-2) and TRBJ1-2, with a weak D call TRBD1 (6 bases). CDR1 LGHDT and CDR2 YNNKEL come from the germline V gene (reference sequence). Trimming pared 2 bases from V and 2 bases from J, leaving 9 bases between. The CDR3 sequence is 14 residues long. The CDR3 loop is CASSQRTVNYGYTF. The CDR3 nucleotides are TGTGCCAGCAGCCAAAGGACAGTCAACTATGGCTACACCTTC.

V is TRBV24-1 and J is TRBJ1-2; TRBD1 matches at 9 bases. The V segment lost 9 bases and the J segment 8 bases; nucleotides outside the gene matches: 9. This CDR3 contains 13 residues. CDR1 KGHDR and CDR2 SFDVKD come from the germline V gene. The CDR3 sequence is CATRRTGDAGYTF. In DNA form, the CDR3 reads TGTGCCACCCGGAGGACAGGGGATGCCGGCTACACCTTC.

J is TRBJ2-1 and V is TRBV5-8, with D unclear. V shed 2 bases and J shed 4 bases, with 25 bases lying between them. Germline V gene data show CDR1 as SGHTS and CDR2 as YDEGEE. The CDR3 spans 19 residues. The CDR3 nucleotides read TGTGCCAGCAGCTTCTCGGCGCGGCCATATCACCATTCGTACAATGAGCAGTTCTTC. Translation: CASSFSARPYHHSYNEQFF.

V and J are TRBV12-3 or TRBV12-4 and TRBJ2-7; D may be TRBD2 (6 bases). The CDR3 runs 12 residues. The V and J ends lost 4 bases and 4 bases respectively, with 8 bases between them. The CDR3 DNA reads as TGTGCCAGCAGTTGGAGGGGATACGAGCAGTACTTC. Translated: CASSWRGYEQYF.

V and J are TRBV5-6 and TRBJ2-7, with a weak D call TRBD2 (6 bases). V shed 3 bases and J shed 6 bases, with 19 bases lying between them. This CDR3 spans 15 amino acids. Germline lookup yields CDR1 SGHDT and CDR2 YYEEEE. CDR3 protein: CASSSLPSDIGEQYF. The CDR3 DNA sequence: TGTGCCAGCAGCTCGCTACCTAGCGATATAGGCGAGCAGTACTTC.

This chain links TRBV29-1 with TRBJ2-7; 10 bases map to TRBD1. The V gene's germline CDR1 is SQVTM and CDR2 ANQGSEA. The CDR3 is 13 residues long. The V gene end was trimmed by 6 bases and the J gene end by 5 bases; junction bases not matched to a gene: 7. CDR3 amino acids: CSVRQGAGNEQYF. Written as DNA, the CDR3 is TGCAGCGTCAGACAGGGGGCCGGGAACGAGCAGTACTTC.

Comments on this clone: This sample also contains other DNA sequences that code for the same CDR3. The CDR3 region is CASSVAGTASGNTIYF. The CDR3 coding sequence is TGTGCCAGCAGCGTGGCCGGGACAGCGTCTGGAAACACCATATATTTT. The gene calls are TRBV9 and TRBJ1-3; 7 bases fit TRBD1. Per the germline V gene, CDR1 is SGDLS and CDR2 is YYNGEE. The CDR3 spans 16 residues. With 2 bases clipped from V and 1 base from J, the junction kept 6 bases outside the gene matches.

This chain uses TRBV28 with TRBJ1-4; D perhaps matches TRBD1 (5 bases). The CDR3 is 14 amino acids. Per germline, CDR1 MDHEN and CDR2 SYDVKM. The germline V and J ends were trimmed by 3 bases and 6 bases, with 11 bases remaining between them. The DNA for the CDR3 is TGTGCCAGCAGTTTTGGGACTCTCGATGAAAAACTGTTTTTT. It specifies CASSFGTLDEKLFF. The whole variable domain, remainder taken from reference TRBV28 and TRBJ1-4, is DVKVTQSSRYLVKRTGEKVFLECVQDMDHENMFWYRQDPGLGLRLIYFSYDVKMKEKGDIPEGYSVSREKKERFSLILESASTNQTSMYLCASSFGTLDEKLFFGSGTQLSVL.

The rearrangement uses TRBV18 and TRBJ2-2, with TRBD1 identical over 8 bases. The CDR3 is 16 residues long. The V and J ends lost 1 base and 7 bases, in that order; junction bases with no gene match: 8. Germline-derived CDR1 and CDR2 are KGHSH and LQKENI. The CDR3 protein is CASSPRTGIGYGELFF. The CDR3 DNA is TGTGCCAGCTCACCACGGACAGGGATCGGATACGGGGAGCTGTTTTTT.

V gene TRBV6-5 combines with J gene TRBJ2-7; 11 positions match TRBD1. The CDR3 has 14 residues. Losses at the gene ends were 5 bases for V and 6 bases for J; bases not matched to a gene: 6. The germline V gene encodes CDR1 MNHEY and CDR2 SVGAGI. DNA for the CDR3: TGTGCCAGCAGTCTGGACAGGGGGCGCCGCGAGCAGTACTTC. The encoded protein is CASSLDRGRREQYF.

V and J are TRBV2 and TRBJ2-5, with 7 bases lining up with TRBD2. With V trimmed by 8 bases and J by 6 bases, 9 bases remained unmatched. This CDR3 has 13 amino acids. Germline assignment: CDR1 SNHLY and CDR2 FYNNEI. In DNA form, the CDR3 reads TGTGCCAGCCCGGGGGGTAGCGGCCAGACCCAGTACTTC. It is translated as CASPGGSGQTQYF.

This clone was picked up one time. The rearrangement links TRBV10-3 to TRBJ2-7, with D tentatively TRBD2 (6 bases). The CDR3 sequence is 14 residues long. In germline, CDR1 is ENHRY, CDR2 SYGVKD. The V and J ends lost 6 bases and 4 bases respectively, with 16 bases between them. CDR3 protein: CAISGREEGYEQYF. Here the CDR3 DNA reads TGTGCCATCAGCGGCAGGGAGGAAGGGTACGAGCAGTACTTC.

This clone was detected only a few times. The genes are TRBV7-8 and TRBJ2-7; 8 bases align to TRBD1. Germline CDR1 SGHVS, CDR2 FQNEAQ. The junction had 8 bases not matched to a gene; V was cut back by 2 bases and J by 2 bases. The CDR3 length is 16 residues. For the CDR3, the DNA is TGTGCCAGCAGCTTACCCACAGGGGGTTTCACCTACGAGCAGTACTTC. It is translated as CASSLPTGGFTYEQYF.

J is TRBJ1-6 and V is TRBV5-5; no clear D. The CDR3 is 16 residues long. Germline V gene data show CDR1 as SGHKS and CDR2 as YYEKEE (reference sequence). Trimming stripped 6 bases from V and 0 bases from J, with 13 bases between. CDR3 nucleotide sequence: TGTGCCAGCACCCGGCTAGAGAGCTCCTATAATTCACCCCTCCACTTT. Its translation: CASTRLESSYNSPLHF.

The V and J genes are TRBV7-6 and TRBJ2-7; 9 nucleotides agree with TRBD1. CDR1 and CDR2 from the germline V gene are SGHVS and FNYEAQ. The length of the CDR3 is 15 residues. J lost 3 bases, V lost 5 bases, and 8 bases had no gene match. The CDR3 coding sequence is TGTGCCAGCAGCCCGGGACAGGGAATTGGCTACGAGCAGTACTTC. Amino acid sequence: CASSPGQGIGYEQYF.

This sequence joins TRBV6-5 and TRBJ1-2; no definite D call. Looked up from germline, CDR1 is MNHEY and CDR2 is SVGAGI. V was cut by 8 bases and J by 4 bases, with 14 bases left in between. The CDR3 length is 13 residues. The CDR3 coding sequence is TGTGCCAGCTCAACACAGCTCTCCTATGGCTACACCTTC. It encodes CASSTQLSYGYTF.

The chain recombines TRBV24-1 with TRBJ2-3; TRBD2 is a possible D gene (5 bases). V was shortened by 5 bases and J by 8 bases, with 16 bases between the two germline ends. The germline CDR1 and CDR2 sequences are KGHDR and SFDVKD. There are 14 residues in the CDR3. The CDR3 is CATSAEYSAGTQYF. CDR3 DNA sequence: TGTGCCACCAGTGCGGAGTATAGCGCCGGTACGCAGTATTTT.

V gene TRBV18 combines with J gene TRBJ1-4, with TRBD1 identical over 8 bases. Germline loops: CDR1 KGHSH, CDR2 LQKENI. CDR3 length equals 17 residues. Germline trimming cut 3 bases from V and 0 bases from J; bases unmatched to any gene: 6. The CDR3: CASSPRQGTATNEKLFF. CDR3 coding DNA: TGTGCCAGCTCACCCAGACAGGGGACTGCAACTAATGAAAAACTGTTTTTT. The whole variable domain, filled in from reference TRBV18 and TRBJ1-4, reads NAGVMQNPRHLVRRRGQEARLRCSPMKGHSHVYWYRQLPEEGLKFMVYLQKENIIDESGMPKERFSAEFPKEGPSILRIQQVVRGDSAAYFCASSPRQGTATNEKLFFGSGTQLSVL.

The chain links TRBV9 to TRBJ2-3; 8 bases are shared with TRBD1. The germline V gene has CDR1 SGDLS and CDR2 YYNGEE. The CDR3 totals 19 residues. V was pared by 0 bases and J by 2 bases, with 14 bases of the junction left unmatched. DNA for the CDR3: TGTGCCAGCAGCGTAGCCTTGGGGGGAACAGGGGGATTCACAGATACGCAGTATTTT. Protein product: CASSVALGGTGGFTDTQYF.